This entry features one T cell receptor beta chain sequence. The sample originates from a study of blood T cell repertoires in COVID-19. Trimming removed 5 bases from V and 11 bases from J; junction bases left unmatched: 7. Germline lookup yields CDR1 LGHNT and CDR2 FRNRAP. This CDR3 has 12 amino acids. Libraries were prepared by immunoSEQ multiplex PCR; TCRdb keeps only in-frame clonotypes and omits some of them. The data contain about 140,000 clones, more than 65% of them singletons. Source material: peripheral blood. This TCR came from a human donor in a cohort sampled during active COVID-19. The chain couples TRBV12-5 to TRBJ1-1; the match to TRBD1 covers 8 bases. In DNA form, the CDR3 reads TGTGCTAGTGGTCCATCCAGGGGGCTGGCTTTCTTT. Amino acids: CASGPSRGLAFF.